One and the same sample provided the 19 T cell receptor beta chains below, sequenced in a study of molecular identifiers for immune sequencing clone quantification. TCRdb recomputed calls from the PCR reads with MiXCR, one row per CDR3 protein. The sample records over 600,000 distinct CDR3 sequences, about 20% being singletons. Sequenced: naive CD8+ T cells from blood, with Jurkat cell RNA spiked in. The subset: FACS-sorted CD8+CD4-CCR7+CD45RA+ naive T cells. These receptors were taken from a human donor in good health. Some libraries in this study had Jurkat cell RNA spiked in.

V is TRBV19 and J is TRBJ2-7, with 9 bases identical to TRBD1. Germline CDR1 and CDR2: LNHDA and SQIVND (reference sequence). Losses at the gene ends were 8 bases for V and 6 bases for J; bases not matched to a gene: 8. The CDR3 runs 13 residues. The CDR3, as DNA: TGTGCCAGTTGTTCACAGGGGGCATGCGAGCAGTACTTC. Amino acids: CASCSQGACEQYF.

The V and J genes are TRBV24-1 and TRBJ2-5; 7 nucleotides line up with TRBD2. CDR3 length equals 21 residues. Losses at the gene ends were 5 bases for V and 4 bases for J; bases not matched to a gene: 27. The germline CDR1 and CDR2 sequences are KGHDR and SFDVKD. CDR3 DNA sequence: TGTGCCACCAGTGGAGCTGGGACTGATTATAATGGGGGACTAATCCGAGAGACCCAGTACTTC. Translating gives CATSGAGTDYNGGLIRETQYF.

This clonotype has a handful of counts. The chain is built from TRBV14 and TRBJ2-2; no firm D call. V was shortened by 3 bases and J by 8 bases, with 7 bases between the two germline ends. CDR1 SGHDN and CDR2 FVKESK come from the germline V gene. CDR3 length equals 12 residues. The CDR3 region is CASSQVPGELFF. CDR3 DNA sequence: TGTGCCAGCAGCCAGGTTCCAGGGGAGCTGTTTTTT.

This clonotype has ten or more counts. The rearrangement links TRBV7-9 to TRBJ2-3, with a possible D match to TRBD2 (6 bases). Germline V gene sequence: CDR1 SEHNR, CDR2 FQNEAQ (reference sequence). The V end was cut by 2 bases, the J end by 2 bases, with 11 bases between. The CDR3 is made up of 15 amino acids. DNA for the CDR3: TGTGCCAGCAGCTTACGAGGCGGGGCCACAGATACGCAGTATTTT. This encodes CASSLRGGATDTQYF. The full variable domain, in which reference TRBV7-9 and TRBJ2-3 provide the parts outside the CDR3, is DTGVSQNPRHKITKRGQNVTFRCDPISEHNRLYWYRQTLGQGPEFLTYFQNEAQLEKSRLLSDRFSAERPKGSFSTLEIQRTEQGDSAMYLCASSLRGGATDTQYFGPGTRLTVL.

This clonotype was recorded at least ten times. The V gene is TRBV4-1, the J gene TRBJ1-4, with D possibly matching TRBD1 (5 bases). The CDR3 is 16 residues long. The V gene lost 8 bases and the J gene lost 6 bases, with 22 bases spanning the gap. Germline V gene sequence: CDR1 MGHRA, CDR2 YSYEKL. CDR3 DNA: TGCGCCAGCGCCAAGCAAATCGGGGGGTCCGATGAAAAACTGTTTTTT. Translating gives CASAKQIGGSDEKLFF.

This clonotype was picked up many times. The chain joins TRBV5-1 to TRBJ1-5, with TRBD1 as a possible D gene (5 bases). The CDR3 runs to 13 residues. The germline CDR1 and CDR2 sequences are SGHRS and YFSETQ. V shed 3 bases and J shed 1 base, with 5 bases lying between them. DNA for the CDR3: TGCGCCAGCAGCTGGGACAGCAATCAGCCCCAGCATTTT. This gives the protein CASSWDSNQPQHF.

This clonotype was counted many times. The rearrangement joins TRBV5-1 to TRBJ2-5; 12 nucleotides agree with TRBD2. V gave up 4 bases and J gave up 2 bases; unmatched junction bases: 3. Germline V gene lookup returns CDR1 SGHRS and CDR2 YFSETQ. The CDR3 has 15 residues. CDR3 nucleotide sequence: TGCGCCAGCAGCCAAGGACTAGCGGGGCAAGAGACCCAGTACTTC. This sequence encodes CASSQGLAGQETQYF. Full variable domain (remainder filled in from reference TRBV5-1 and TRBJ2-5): KAGVTQTPRYLIKTRGQQVTLSCSPISGHRSVSWYQQTPGQGLQFLFEYFSETQRNKGNFPGRFSGRQFSNSRSEMNVSTLELGDSALYLCASSQGLAGQETQYFGPGTRLLVL.

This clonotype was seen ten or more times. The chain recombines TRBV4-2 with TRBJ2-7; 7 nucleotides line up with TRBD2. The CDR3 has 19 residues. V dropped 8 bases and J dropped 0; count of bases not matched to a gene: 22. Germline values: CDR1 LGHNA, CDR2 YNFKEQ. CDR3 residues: CASQPYPIKSGKSSYEQYF. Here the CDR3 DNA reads TGTGCCAGCCAACCATATCCCATTAAGAGCGGGAAGAGCTCCTACGAGCAGTACTTC.

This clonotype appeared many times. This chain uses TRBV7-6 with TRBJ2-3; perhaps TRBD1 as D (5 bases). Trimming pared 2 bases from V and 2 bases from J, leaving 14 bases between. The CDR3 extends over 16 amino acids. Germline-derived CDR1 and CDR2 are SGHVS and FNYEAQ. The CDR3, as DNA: TGTGCCAGCAGCTTATCTGGACACCAAGACACAGATACGCAGTATTTT. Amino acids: CASSLSGHQDTDTQYF.

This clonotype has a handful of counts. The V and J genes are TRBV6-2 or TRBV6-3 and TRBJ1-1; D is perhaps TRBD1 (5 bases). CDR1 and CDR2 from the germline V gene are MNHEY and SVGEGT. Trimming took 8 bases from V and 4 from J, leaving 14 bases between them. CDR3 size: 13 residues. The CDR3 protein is CASGAYYGTEAFF. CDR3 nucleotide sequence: TGTGCCAGCGGGGCATACTATGGCACTGAAGCTTTCTTT.

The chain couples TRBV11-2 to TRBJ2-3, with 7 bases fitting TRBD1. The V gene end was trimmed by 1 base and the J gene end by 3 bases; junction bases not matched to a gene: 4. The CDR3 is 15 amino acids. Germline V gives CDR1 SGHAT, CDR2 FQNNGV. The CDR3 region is CASSLGGRGTDTQYF. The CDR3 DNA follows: TGTGCCAGCAGCTTAGGCGGCAGGGGGACAGATACGCAGTATTTT.

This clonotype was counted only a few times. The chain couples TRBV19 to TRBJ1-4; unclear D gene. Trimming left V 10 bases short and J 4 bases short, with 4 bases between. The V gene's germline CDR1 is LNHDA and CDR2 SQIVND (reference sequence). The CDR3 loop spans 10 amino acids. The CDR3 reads CATRNEKLFF. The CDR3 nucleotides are TGTGCCACACGTAATGAAAAACTGTTTTTT. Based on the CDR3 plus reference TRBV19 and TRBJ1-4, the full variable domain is DGGITQSPKYLFRKEGQNVTLSCEQNLNHDAMYWYRQDPGQGLRLIYYSQIVNDFQKGDIAEGYSVSREKKESFPLTVTSAQKNPTAFYLCATRNEKLFFGSGTQLSVL.

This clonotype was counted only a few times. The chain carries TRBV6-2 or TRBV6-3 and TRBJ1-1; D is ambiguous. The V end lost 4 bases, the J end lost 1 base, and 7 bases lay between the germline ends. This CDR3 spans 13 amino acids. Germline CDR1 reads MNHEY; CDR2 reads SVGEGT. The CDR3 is CASSFSWNTEAFF. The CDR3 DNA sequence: TGTGCCAGCAGTTTTAGTTGGAACACTGAAGCTTTCTTT.

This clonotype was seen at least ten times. This CDR3 is CASSWGPGLRIGELFF. The CDR3, as DNA: TGCGCCAGCAGCTGGGGGCCGGGACTACGGATCGGGGAGCTGTTTTTT. The rearrangement uses TRBV5-1 and TRBJ2-2, with a possible D match to TRBD2 (7 bases). V lost 3 bases and J 7 bases, leaving 19 bases between the germline ends. Germline CDR1 SGHRS, CDR2 YFSETQ. This CDR3 spans 16 amino acids.

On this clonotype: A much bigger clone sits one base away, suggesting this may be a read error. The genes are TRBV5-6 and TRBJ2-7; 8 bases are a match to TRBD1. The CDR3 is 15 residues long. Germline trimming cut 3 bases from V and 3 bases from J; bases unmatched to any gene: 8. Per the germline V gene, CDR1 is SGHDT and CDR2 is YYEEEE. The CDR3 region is CASSWSGGAFYEQYF. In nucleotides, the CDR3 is TGTGCCAGCAGCTGGTCAGGGGGCGCATTCTACGAGCAGTACTTC.

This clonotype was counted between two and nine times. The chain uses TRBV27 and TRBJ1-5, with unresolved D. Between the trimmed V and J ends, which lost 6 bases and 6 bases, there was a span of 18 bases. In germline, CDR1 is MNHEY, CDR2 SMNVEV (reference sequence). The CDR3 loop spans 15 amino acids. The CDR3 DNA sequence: TGTGCCAGCAGCCCCACTGTGGGTCTCATTCAGCCCCAGCATTTT. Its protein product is CASSPTVGLIQPQHF.

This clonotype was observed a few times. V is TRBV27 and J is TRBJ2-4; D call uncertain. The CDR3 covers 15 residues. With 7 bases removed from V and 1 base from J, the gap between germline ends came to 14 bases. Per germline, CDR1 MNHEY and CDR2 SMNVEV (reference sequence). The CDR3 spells CASTSIGLAKNIQYF. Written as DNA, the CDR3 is TGTGCCAGCACGTCTATCGGTCTGGCCAAAAACATTCAGTACTTC.

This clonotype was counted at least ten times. DNA for the CDR3: TGTGCCAGCAGCTGGCGACTAGCGGGACTTCCAGATACGCAGTATTTT. Amino acids: CASSWRLAGLPDTQYF. The chain recombines TRBV5-6 with TRBJ2-3, with 11 positions matching TRBD2. The CDR3 loop spans 16 amino acids. Germline CDR1 and CDR2: SGHDT and YYEEEE. J gave up 4 bases and V 3 bases, and 7 bases lay outside the gene matches. The whole variable domain, filled in from reference TRBV5-6 and TRBJ2-3, reads DAGVTQSPTHLIKTRGQQVTLRCSPKSGHDTVSWYQQALGQGPQFIFQYYEEEERQRGNFPDRFSGHQFPNYSSELNVNALLLGDSALYLCASSWRLAGLPDTQYFGPGTRLTVL.

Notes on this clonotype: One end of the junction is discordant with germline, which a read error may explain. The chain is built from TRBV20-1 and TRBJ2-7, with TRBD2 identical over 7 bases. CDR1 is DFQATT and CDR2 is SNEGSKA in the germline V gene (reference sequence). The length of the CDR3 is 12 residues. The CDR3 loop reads CSASGGTYGQYF. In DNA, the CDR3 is TGCAGTGCTAGCGGGGGGACCTACGGGCAGTACTTC.